The 23 T cell receptor beta chains listed next were all sequenced from one sample in a study of T-cell reconstitution after alpha-beta-depleted transplantation in children. Preparing the TCRbeta library involved the use of unique molecular identifiers. MiXCR, run by TCRdb on the PCR reads, gives a single entry per CDR3 protein. Of 170,000 or so distinct CDR3 sequences in the sample, less than 8% were seen once. The source material was PBMCs from the stem cell graft donor, sampled from the stem cell graft. These receptors were taken from a human donor who donated a stem cell graft to a child with Wiskott-Aldrich syndrome.

This clonotype was seen more than once but under ten times. The gene calls are TRBV7-2 and TRBJ1-1, with unresolved D. Germline values: CDR1 SGHTA, CDR2 FQGNSA. Trimming stripped 3 bases from V and 10 bases from J, with 21 bases between. The CDR3 has 15 residues. The CDR3 loop is CASSFATYVDTTAFF. In DNA, the CDR3 is TGTGCCAGCAGCTTCGCGACGTATGTGGATACAACAGCTTTCTTT.

This clonotype was counted at least ten times. The V and J genes are TRBV24-1 and TRBJ2-3, with D tentatively TRBD2 (6 bases). Germline V gene lookup returns CDR1 KGHDR and CDR2 SFDVKD. The CDR3 loop spans 16 amino acids. Trimming shortened V by 3 bases and J by 2 bases, and 14 bases separated the two germline ends. The CDR3 protein is CATSDMRRGLTDTQYF. CDR3 coding DNA: TGTGCCACCAGTGATATGAGGAGGGGCCTCACAGATACGCAGTATTTT.

The table lists this clonotype with many counts. This chain joins TRBV29-1 and TRBJ1-2, with unresolved D. CDR1 and CDR2 (germline): SQVTM, ANQGSEA. The V gene lost 3 bases and the J gene lost 0 bases, with 11 bases spanning the gap. The CDR3 contains 14 residues. CDR3 sequence reads: CSVEKTDPNYGYTF. CDR3 bases: TGCAGCGTTGAGAAGACCGATCCTAACTATGGCTACACCTTC.

In its sample, this clonotype was seen many times. The rearrangement uses TRBV4-3 and TRBJ2-7; 9 nucleotides align to TRBD2. The V gene end was trimmed by 4 bases and the J gene end by 5 bases; junction bases not matched to a gene: 21. This CDR3 is built from 19 residues. Germline V gene lookup returns CDR1 LGHNA and CDR2 YSLEER. CDR3 in DNA: TGCGCCAGCAGCCCCCGACTCGCGCTAGCGGGACTAGAGCATAACGAGCAGTACTTC. It codes for CASSPRLALAGLEHNEQYF.

This clonotype was detected many times. The gene calls are TRBV6-5 and TRBJ1-3, with 9 bases identical to TRBD1. Germline trimming cut 6 bases from V and 1 base from J; bases unmatched to any gene: 7. CDR3 size: 16 residues. Per the germline V gene, CDR1 is MNHEY and CDR2 is SVGAGI. The DNA of the CDR3 is TGTGCCAGCAGAAATACAGGGGGCCCTTCTGGAAACACCATATATTTT. The encoded protein is CASRNTGGPSGNTIYF.

This clonotype has ten or more counts. This chain uses TRBV20-1 with TRBJ2-1; 12 nucleotides match TRBD2. J gave up 9 bases and V 5 bases, and 8 bases lay outside the gene matches. The CDR3 spans 14 residues. Germline V gene data show CDR1 as DFQATT and CDR2 as SNEGSKA (reference sequence). CDR3 nucleotides: TGCAGTGCTTTCCGGACTAGCGGGAACTCTGAGCAGTTCTTC. It encodes CSAFRTSGNSEQFF.

This clonotype was observed at least ten times. CDR3 coding DNA: TGCGCCAGCAGCTTGGCGTTGGTAGATACGCAGTATTTT. Translated: CASSLALVDTQYF. This chain joins TRBV5-1 and TRBJ2-3; D ambiguous. CDR1 is SGHRS, CDR2 YFSETQ, per germline. The CDR3 loop spans 13 amino acids. V was trimmed by 0 bases and J by 5 bases, leaving 7 bases between them.

In this sample, this clonotype turned up many times. The chain links TRBV7-9 to TRBJ2-2; D perhaps matches TRBD1 (6 bases). CDR1 is SEHNR and CDR2 is FQNEAQ in the germline V gene (reference sequence). The CDR3 runs 18 residues. Trimming left V 3 bases short and J 4 bases short, with 21 bases between. CDR3 coding DNA: TGTGCCAGCAGCTTCGTACAGGGCCCTCGTATCATCACCGGGGAGCTGTTTTTT. Amino acid sequence: CASSFVQGPRIITGELFF.

Ten or more counts support this clonotype. This chain connects TRBV2 to TRBJ2-7; D possibly corresponds to TRBD1 (5 bases). CDR3 size: 14 residues. Trimming pared 3 bases from V and 6 bases from J, leaving 15 bases between. Germline V gives CDR1 SNHLY, CDR2 FYNNEI. CDR3 protein: CASSDWTTTPEQYF. CDR3 nucleotides: TGTGCCAGCAGTGACTGGACAACAACCCCCGAGCAGTACTTC.

This clonotype was detected ten times or more. The V call is TRBV5-1, the J call TRBJ2-3; no firm D call. V was pared by 4 bases and J by 1 base, with 13 bases between. This CDR3 comprises 15 residues. The germline gives CDR1 SGHRS, CDR2 YFSETQ. This chain's CDR3 is CASSPLGRGTDTQYF. The DNA for the CDR3 is TGCGCCAGCAGCCCATTAGGACGCGGCACAGATACGCAGTATTTT.

This clonotype was found a few times. The chain carries TRBV2 and TRBJ2-2; 10 bases align to TRBD1. Germline CDR1 is SNHLY and CDR2 is FYNNEI. The CDR3 sequence is 18 residues long. The trim removed 5 bases at V and 0 bases at J, leaving 9 bases unmatched. CDR3 sequence (DNA): TGTGCCAGCAGTCAAAGGACAGGGGGACACGCGAACACCGGGGAGCTGTTTTTT. It specifies CASSQRTGGHANTGELFF.

This clonotype was observed at least ten times. The rearrangement uses TRBV9 and TRBJ1-2; no reliable D call. Trimming took 2 bases from V and 7 from J, leaving 6 bases between them. Germline V gene lookup returns CDR1 SGDLS and CDR2 YYNGEE. This CDR3 is built from 11 residues. CDR3 nucleotides: TGTGCCAGCAGCGTCGTAGGTGGCTACACCTTC. It yields the protein CASSVVGGYTF.

The sample holds many counts of this clonotype. The chain combines TRBV24-1 with TRBJ2-3, with a possible D match to TRBD1 (5 bases). V lost 0 bases and J lost 5, with 14 bases in between. The CDR3 is 16 residues long. Germline assignment: CDR1 KGHDR and CDR2 SFDVKD. The CDR3 region has the DNA TGTGCCACCAGTGATTTGCAGGGTCTATTAGGAGATACGCAGTATTTT. It specifies CATSDLQGLLGDTQYF.

This clonotype was detected ten times or more. The chain combines TRBV6-1 with TRBJ2-2; D perhaps matches TRBD2 (6 bases). This CDR3 contains 14 residues. V lost 7 bases and J 0 bases, leaving 9 bases between the germline ends. The germline CDR1 and CDR2 sequences are MNHNS and SASEGT. This chain's CDR3 is CASIGLSNTGELFF. Written as DNA, the CDR3 is TGTGCCAGCATCGGACTATCGAACACCGGGGAGCTGTTTTTT.

For this clonotype: This may stem from a read error, because a much larger clone lies one nucleotide away. V and J are TRBV5-1 and TRBJ2-2; 9 bases line up with TRBD1. The CDR3 is made up of 15 amino acids. CDR1 is SGHRS, CDR2 YFSETQ, per germline. Here the CDR3 reads CASSSRTGVTWELFF. The DNA of the CDR3 is TGCGCCAGCAGCTCGCGGACAGGGGTCACCTGGGAGCTGTTTTTT.

This clonotype was counted ten times or more. This chain uses TRBV12-3 or TRBV12-4 with TRBJ1-2; D is undetermined. The CDR3 extends over 12 amino acids. Trimming shortened V by 3 bases and J by 8 bases, and 10 bases separated the two germline ends. The CDR3 reads CASSFSATGYTF. CDR3 bases: TGTGCCAGCAGTTTCTCTGCAACGGGCTACACCTTC.

This clonotype was seen many times. V usage is TRBV20-1 and J usage is TRBJ2-1; the match to TRBD2 covers 12 bases. Trimming removed 4 bases from V and 1 base from J; junction bases left unmatched: 5. CDR1 and CDR2 (germline): DFQATT, SNEGSKA (reference sequence). The CDR3 has 16 amino acids. The CDR3 coding sequence is TGCAGTGCTATAAGGGGACTAGCGGGTTCCTACAATGAGCAGTTCTTC. Protein sequence: CSAIRGLAGSYNEQFF.

This clonotype was detected many times. The V gene is TRBV20-1, the J gene TRBJ1-1; D is perhaps TRBD1 (5 bases). The CDR3 length is 13 residues. Germline V CDR1 and CDR2: DFQATT, SNEGSKA (reference sequence). The V and J ends lost 3 bases and 3 bases respectively, with 11 bases between them. The CDR3 sequence: CSASRGWDTEAFF. As DNA, the CDR3 is TGCAGTGCTAGCCGGGGGTGGGACACTGAAGCTTTCTTT.

This clonotype was seen many times. The chain recombines TRBV7-2 with TRBJ2-7, with TRBD2 identical over 9 bases. V was pared by 2 bases and J by 4 bases, with 9 bases of the junction left unmatched. This CDR3 contains 16 residues. The V gene's germline CDR1 is SGHTA and CDR2 FQGNSA. The CDR3 reads CASSLNRLAGLYEQYF. In DNA, the CDR3 is TGTGCCAGCAGCTTAAACCGGCTAGCGGGATTGTACGAGCAGTACTTC.

In this sample, this clonotype turned up many times. This sequence joins TRBV5-1 and TRBJ1-1; the D is unclear. V was clipped by 2 bases and J by 5 bases, with 7 bases between them. The CDR3 spans 12 residues. Germline CDR1 SGHRS, CDR2 YFSETQ. CDR3 in amino acids: CASSFGGTEAFF. In DNA form, the CDR3 reads TGCGCCAGCAGCTTCGGAGGAACTGAAGCTTTCTTT.

The table lists this clonotype with many counts. CDR3 amino acids: CASSSTSGIYNEQFF. CDR3 DNA: TGTGCCAGCAGTTCAACTAGCGGGATTTACAATGAGCAGTTCTTC. The chain couples TRBV12-3 or TRBV12-4 to TRBJ2-1; 10 bases map to TRBD2. After removal of 4 bases from V and 4 bases from J, the junction contained 4 bases not matched to a gene. The length of the CDR3 is 15 residues.

This clonotype came up many times. CDR3 in amino acids: CSAPRLIPTDTQYF. The DNA for the CDR3 is TGCAGTGCCCCGCGACTAATCCCCACAGATACGCAGTATTTT. The chain uses TRBV20-1 and TRBJ2-3; a possible D gene is TRBD2 (5 bases). The germline gives CDR1 DFQATT, CDR2 SNEGSKA (reference sequence). CDR3 length: 14 amino acids. V was clipped by 6 bases and J by 2 bases, with 15 bases between them.

In its sample, this clonotype was seen many times. The V call is TRBV20-1, the J call TRBJ2-3; no clear D. V lost 5 bases and J 0 bases, leaving 12 bases between the germline ends. The CDR3 spans 14 residues. Germline V gene sequence: CDR1 DFQATT, CDR2 SNEGSKA (reference sequence). As DNA, the CDR3 is TGCAGTGCTTACTCCCGGGCTAGCACAGATACGCAGTATTTT. Protein: CSAYSRASTDTQYF.